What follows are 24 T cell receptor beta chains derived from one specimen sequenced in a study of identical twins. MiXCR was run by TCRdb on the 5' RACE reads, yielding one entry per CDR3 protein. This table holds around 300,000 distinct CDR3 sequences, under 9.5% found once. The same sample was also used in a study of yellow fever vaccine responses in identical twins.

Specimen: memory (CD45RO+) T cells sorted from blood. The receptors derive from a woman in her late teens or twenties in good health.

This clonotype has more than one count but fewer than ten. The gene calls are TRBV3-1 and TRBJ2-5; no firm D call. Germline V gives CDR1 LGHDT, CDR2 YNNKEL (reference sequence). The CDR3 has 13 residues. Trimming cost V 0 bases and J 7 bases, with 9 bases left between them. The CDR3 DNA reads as TGTGCCAGCAGCCAAGATCAAATAGGGACCCAGTACTTC. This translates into CASSQDQIGTQYF.

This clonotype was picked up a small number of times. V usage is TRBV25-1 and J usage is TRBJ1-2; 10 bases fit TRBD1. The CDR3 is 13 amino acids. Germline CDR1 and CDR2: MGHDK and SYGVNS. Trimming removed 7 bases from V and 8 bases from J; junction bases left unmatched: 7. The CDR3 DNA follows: TGTGCCAGCACCGACAGGGGGCTTCAGGGCTACACCTTC. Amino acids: CASTDRGLQGYTF.

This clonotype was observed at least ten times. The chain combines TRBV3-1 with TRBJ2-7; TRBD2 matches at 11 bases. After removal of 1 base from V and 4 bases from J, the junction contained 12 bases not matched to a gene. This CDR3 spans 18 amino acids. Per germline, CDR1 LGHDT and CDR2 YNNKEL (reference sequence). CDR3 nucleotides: TGTGCCAGCAGCCAAGTCCCTCTAACTTTAGCGGGAGGGTACGAGCAGTACTTC. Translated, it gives CASSQVPLTLAGGYEQYF.

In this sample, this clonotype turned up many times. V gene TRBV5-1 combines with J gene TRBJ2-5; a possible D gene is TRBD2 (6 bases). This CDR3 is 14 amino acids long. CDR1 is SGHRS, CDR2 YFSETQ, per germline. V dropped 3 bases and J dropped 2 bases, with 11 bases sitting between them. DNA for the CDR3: TGCGCCAGCAGCTGGGGGGACGTGCAAGAGACCCAGTACTTC. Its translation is CASSWGDVQETQYF. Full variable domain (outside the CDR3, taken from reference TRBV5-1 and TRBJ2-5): KAGVTQTPRYLIKTRGQQVTLSCSPISGHRSVSWYQQTPGQGLQFLFEYFSETQRNKGNFPGRFSGRQFSNSRSEMNVSTLELGDSALYLCASSWGDVQETQYFGPGTRLLVL.

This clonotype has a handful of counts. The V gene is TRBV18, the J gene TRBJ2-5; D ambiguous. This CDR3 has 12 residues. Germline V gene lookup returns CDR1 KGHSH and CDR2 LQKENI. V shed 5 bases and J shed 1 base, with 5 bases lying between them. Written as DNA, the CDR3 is TGTGCCAGCTCATCACTCCAAGAGACCCAGTACTTC. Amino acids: CASSSLQETQYF. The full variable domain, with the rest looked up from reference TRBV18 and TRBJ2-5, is NAGVMQNPRHLVRRRGQEARLRCSPMKGHSHVYWYRQLPEEGLKFMVYLQKENIIDESGMPKERFSAEFPKEGPSILRIQQVVRGDSAAYFCASSSLQETQYFGPGTRLLVL.

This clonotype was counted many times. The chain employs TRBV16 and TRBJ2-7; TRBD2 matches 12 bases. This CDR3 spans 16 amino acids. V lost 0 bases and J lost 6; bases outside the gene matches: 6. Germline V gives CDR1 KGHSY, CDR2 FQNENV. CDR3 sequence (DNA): TGTGCCAGCAGCCAATCCTCTAGCGGGAGGGCCTCCGAGCAGTACTTC. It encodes CASSQSSSGRASEQYF.

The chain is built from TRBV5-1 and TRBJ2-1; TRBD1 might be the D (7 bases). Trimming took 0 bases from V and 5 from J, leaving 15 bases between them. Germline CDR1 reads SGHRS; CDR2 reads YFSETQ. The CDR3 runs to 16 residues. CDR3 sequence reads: CASSLGPRGANNEQFF. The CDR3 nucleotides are TGCGCCAGCAGCTTGGGGCCCAGGGGGGCAAACAATGAGCAGTTCTTC.

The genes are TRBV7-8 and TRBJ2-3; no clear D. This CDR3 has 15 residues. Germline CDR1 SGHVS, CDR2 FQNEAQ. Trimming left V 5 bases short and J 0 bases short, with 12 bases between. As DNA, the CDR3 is TGTGCCAGCAGCGAGCTAGGTTTGAGCACAGATACGCAGTATTTT. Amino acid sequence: CASSELGLSTDTQYF.

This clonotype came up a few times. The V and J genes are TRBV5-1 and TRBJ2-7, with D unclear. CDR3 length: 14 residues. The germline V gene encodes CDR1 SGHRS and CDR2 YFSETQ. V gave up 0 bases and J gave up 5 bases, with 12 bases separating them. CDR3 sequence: CASSLGQVLNEQYF. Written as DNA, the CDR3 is TGCGCCAGCAGCTTGGGGCAGGTATTGAACGAGCAGTACTTC. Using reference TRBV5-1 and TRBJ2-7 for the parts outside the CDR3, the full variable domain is KAGVTQTPRYLIKTRGQQVTLSCSPISGHRSVSWYQQTPGQGLQFLFEYFSETQRNKGNFPGRFSGRQFSNSRSEMNVSTLELGDSALYLCASSLGQVLNEQYFGPGTRLTVT.

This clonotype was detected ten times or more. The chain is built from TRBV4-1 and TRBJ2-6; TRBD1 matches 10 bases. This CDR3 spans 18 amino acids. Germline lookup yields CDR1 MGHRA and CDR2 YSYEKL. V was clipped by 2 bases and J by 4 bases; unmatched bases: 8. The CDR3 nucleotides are TGCGCCAGCAGCCAACAACGACAGGGGGCGACAGGGGCCAACGTCCTGACTTTC. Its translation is CASSQQRQGATGANVLTF.

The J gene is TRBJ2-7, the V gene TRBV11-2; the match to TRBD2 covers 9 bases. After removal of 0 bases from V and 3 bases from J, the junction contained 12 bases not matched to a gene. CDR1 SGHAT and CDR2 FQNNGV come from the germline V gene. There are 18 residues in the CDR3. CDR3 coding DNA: TGTGCCAGCAGCTTAGAGGGGGCCGGCGGGAGGGCCCACTACGAGCAGTACTTC. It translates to CASSLEGAGGRAHYEQYF. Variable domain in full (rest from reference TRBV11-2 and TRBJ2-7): EAGVAQSPRYKIIEKRQSVAFWCNPISGHATLYWYQQILGQGPKLLIQFQNNGVVDDSQLPKDRFSAERLKGVDSTLKIQPAKLEDSAVYLCASSLEGAGGRAHYEQYFGPGTRLTVT.

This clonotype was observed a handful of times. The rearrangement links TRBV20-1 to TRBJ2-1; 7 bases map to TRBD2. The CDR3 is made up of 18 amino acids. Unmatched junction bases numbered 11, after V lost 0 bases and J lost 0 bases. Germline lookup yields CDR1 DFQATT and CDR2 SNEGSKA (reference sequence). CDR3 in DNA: TGCAGTGCTAGAGATACCGGTAGCGGGCAGAGCTCCTACAATGAGCAGTTCTTC. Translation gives CSARDTGSGQSSYNEQFF.

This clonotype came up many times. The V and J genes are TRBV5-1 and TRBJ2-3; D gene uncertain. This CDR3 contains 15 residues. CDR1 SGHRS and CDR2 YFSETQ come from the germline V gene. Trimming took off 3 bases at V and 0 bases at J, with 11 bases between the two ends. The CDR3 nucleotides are TGCGCCAGCAGCTCCCCCGATTCTAGCACAGATACGCAGTATTTT. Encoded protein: CASSSPDSSTDTQYF.

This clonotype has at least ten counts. The CDR3 nucleotides are TGTGCCAGCAGTCTCGGGACTTCCAACTACGAGCAGTACTTC. This translates into CASSLGTSNYEQYF. The V call is TRBV6-1, the J call TRBJ2-7; possible D gene TRBD2, 6 bases. CDR1 and CDR2 (germline): MNHNS, SASEGT. CDR3 length: 14 residues. V lost 5 bases and J lost 3, with 14 bases in between.

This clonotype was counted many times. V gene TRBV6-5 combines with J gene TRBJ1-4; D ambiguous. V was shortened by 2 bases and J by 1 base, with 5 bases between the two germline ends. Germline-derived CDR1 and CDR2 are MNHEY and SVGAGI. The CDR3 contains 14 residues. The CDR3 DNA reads TGTGCCAGCAGTTACGTGGGAACTAATGAAAAACTGTTTTTT. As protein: CASSYVGTNEKLFF.

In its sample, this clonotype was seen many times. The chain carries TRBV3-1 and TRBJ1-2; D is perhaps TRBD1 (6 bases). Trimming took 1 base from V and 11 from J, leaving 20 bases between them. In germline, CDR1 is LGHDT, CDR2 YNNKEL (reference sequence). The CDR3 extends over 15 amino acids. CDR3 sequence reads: CASSQGAVGTSSYTF. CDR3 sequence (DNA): TGTGCCAGCAGCCAAGGGGCGGTCGGGACATCGTCGTACACCTTC.

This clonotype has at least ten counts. The DNA for the CDR3 is TGTGCCAGCAGTACCTTTAGCGGGGGGGCGTACAATGAGCAGTTCTTC. This translates into CASSTFSGGAYNEQFF. The J gene is TRBJ2-1, the V gene TRBV28; 11 nucleotides agree with TRBD2. J was trimmed by 4 bases and V by 5 bases; bases with no gene match: 7. This CDR3 spans 16 amino acids. Germline V gives CDR1 MDHEN, CDR2 SYDVKM.

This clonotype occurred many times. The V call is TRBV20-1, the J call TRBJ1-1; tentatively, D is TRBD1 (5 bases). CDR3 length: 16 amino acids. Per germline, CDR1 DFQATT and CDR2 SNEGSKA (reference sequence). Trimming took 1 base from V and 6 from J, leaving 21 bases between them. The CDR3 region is CSARAPVRDLYAEAFF. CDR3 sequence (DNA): TGCAGTGCTAGAGCCCCTGTCAGGGACCTCTACGCTGAAGCTTTCTTT.

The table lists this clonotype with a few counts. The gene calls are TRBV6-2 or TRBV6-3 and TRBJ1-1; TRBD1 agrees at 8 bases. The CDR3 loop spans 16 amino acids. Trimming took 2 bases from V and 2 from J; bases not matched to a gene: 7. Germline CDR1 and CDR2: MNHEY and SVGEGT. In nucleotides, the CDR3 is TGTGCCAGCAGTTACGTAATAACAGGGGGAAACACTGAAGCTTTCTTT. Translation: CASSYVITGGNTEAFF.

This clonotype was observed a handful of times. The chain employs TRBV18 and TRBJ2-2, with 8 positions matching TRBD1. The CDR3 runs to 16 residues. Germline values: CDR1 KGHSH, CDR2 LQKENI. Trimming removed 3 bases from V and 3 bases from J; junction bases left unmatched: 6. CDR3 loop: CASSPGGQGYTGELFF. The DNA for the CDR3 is TGTGCCAGCTCACCCGGAGGACAGGGCTACACCGGGGAGCTGTTTTTT.

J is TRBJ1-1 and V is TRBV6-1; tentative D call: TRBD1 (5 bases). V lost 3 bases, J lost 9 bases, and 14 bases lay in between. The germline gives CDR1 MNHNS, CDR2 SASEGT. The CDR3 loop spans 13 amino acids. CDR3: CASSEKGNRQAFF. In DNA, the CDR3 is TGTGCCAGCAGTGAGAAGGGGAACAGACAAGCTTTCTTT.

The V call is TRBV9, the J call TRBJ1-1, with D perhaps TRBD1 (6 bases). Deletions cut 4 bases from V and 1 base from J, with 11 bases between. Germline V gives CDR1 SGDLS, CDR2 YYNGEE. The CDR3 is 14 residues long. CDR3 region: CASSPSRGNTEAFF. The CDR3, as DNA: TGTGCCAGCAGCCCAAGCAGGGGGAACACTGAAGCTTTCTTT.

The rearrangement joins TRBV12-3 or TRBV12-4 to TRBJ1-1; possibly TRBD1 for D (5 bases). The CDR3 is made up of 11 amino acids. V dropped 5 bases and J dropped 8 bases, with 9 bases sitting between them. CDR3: CASSQTDEAFF. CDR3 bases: TGTGCCAGCAGTCAGACAGACGAAGCTTTCTTT.

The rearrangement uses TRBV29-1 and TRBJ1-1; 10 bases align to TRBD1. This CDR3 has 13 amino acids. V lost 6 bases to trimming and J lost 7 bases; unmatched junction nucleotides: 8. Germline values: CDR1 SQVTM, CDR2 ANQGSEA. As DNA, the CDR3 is TGCAGCGTCTGGGACAGGGGATTGATTGAAGCTTTCTTT. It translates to CSVWDRGLIEAFF.